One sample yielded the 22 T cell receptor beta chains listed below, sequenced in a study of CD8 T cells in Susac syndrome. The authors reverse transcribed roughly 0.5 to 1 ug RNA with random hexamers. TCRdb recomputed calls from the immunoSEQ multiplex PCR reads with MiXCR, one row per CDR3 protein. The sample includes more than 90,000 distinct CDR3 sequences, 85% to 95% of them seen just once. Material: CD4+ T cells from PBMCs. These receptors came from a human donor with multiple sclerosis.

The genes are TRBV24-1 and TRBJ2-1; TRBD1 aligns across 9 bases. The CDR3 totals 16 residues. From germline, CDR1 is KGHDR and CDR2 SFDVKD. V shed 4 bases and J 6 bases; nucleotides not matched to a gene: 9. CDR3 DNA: TGTGCCACCAGTGACCCCGGGACAGGGTTGAGCAATGAGCAGTTCTTC. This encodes CATSDPGTGLSNEQFF.

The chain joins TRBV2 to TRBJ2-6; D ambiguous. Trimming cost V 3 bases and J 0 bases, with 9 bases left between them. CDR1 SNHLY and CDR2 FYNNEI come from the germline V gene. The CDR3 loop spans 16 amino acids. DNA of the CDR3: TGTGCCAGCAGTGAGGCGATAAACTCTGGGGCCAACGTCCTGACTTTC. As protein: CASSEAINSGANVLTF. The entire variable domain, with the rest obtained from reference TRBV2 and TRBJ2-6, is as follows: EPEVTQTPSHQVTQMGQEVILRCVPISNHLYFYWYRQILGQKVEFLVSFYNNEISEKSEIFDDQFSVERPDGSNFTLKIRSTKLEDSAMYFCASSEAINSGANVLTFGAGSRLTVL.

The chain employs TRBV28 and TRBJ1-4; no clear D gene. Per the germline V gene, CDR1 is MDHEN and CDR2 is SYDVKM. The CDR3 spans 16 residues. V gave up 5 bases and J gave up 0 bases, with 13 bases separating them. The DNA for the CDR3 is TGTGCCAGCAGTCCCACCTACTTAGCAACTAATGAAAAACTGTTTTTT. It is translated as CASSPTYLATNEKLFF.

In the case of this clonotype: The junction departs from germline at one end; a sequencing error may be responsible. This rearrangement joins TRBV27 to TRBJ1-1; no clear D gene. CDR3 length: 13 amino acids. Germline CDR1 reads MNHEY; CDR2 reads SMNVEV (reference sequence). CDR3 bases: TGTGCCAGCAGTTTAAGACTAACCACTCAAGCTTTCTTT. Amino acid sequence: CASSLRLTTQAFF.

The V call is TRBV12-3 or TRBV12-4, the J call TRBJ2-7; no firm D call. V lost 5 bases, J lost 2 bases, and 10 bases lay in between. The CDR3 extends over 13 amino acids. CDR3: CASSDTYTYEQYF. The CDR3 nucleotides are TGTGCCAGCAGTGATACCTACACCTACGAGCAGTACTTC.

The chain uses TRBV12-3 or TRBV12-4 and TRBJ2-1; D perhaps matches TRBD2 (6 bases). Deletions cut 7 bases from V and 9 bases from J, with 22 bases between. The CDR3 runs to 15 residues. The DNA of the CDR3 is TGTGCCAGCACCCCAGTTTACGGGGGAGGTGCTGAGCAGTTCTTC. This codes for CASTPVYGGGAEQFF.

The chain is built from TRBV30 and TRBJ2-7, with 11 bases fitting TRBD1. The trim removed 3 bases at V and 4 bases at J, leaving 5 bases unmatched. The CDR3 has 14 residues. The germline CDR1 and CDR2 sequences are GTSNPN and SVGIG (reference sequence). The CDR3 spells CAWRSGTGGYEQYF. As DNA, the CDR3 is TGTGCCTGGAGGTCCGGGACAGGGGGTTACGAGCAGTACTTC. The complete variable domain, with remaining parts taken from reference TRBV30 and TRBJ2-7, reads SQTIHQWPATLVQPVGSPLSLECTVEGTSNPNLYWYRQAAGRGLQLLFYSVGIGQISSEVPQNLSASRPQDRQFILSSKKLLLSDSGFYLCAWRSGTGGYEQYFGPGTRLTVT.

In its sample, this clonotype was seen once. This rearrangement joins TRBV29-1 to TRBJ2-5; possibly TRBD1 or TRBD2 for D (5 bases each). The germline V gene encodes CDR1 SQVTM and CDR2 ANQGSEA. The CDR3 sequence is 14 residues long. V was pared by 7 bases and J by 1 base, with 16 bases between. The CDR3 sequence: CSATFPGRQETQYF. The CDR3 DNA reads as TGCAGCGCCACATTCCCGGGACGCCAAGAGACCCAGTACTTC.

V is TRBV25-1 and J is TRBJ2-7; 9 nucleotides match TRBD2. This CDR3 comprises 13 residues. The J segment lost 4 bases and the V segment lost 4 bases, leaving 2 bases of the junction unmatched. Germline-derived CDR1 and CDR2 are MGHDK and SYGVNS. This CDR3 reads CASSVAGGYEQYF. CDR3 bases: TGTGCCAGCAGTGTGGCGGGGGGGTACGAGCAGTACTTC.

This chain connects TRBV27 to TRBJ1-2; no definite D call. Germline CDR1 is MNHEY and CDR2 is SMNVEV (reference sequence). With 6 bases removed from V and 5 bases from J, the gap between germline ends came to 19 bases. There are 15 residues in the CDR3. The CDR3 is CASSRHGKKEYGYTF. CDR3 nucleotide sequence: TGTGCCAGCAGCCGACACGGTAAAAAAGAGTATGGCTACACCTTC.

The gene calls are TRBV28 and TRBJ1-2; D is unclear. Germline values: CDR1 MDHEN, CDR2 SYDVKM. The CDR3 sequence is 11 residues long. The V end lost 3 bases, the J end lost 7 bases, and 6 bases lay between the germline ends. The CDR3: CASSLGSGYTF. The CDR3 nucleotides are TGTGCCAGCAGTTTGGGGTCTGGCTACACCTTC.

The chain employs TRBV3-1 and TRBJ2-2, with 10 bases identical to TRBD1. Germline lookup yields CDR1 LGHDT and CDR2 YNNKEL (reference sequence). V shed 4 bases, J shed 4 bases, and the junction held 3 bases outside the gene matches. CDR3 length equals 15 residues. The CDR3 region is CASSRTGGSTGELFF. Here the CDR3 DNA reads TGTGCCAGCAGCCGGACAGGGGGGAGCACCGGGGAGCTGTTTTTT. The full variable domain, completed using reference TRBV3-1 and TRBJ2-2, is DTAVSQTPKYLVTQMGNDKSIKCEQNLGHDTMYWYKQDSKKFLKIMFSYNNKELIINETVPNRFSPKSPDKAHLNLHINSLELGDSAVYFCASSRTGGSTGELFFGEGSRLTVL.

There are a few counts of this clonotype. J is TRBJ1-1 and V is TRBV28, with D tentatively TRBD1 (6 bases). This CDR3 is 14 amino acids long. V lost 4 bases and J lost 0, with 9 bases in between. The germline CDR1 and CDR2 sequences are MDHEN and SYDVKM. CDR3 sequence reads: CASSSRGLNTEAFF. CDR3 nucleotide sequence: TGTGCCAGCAGTTCCAGGGGCCTGAACACTGAAGCTTTCTTT.

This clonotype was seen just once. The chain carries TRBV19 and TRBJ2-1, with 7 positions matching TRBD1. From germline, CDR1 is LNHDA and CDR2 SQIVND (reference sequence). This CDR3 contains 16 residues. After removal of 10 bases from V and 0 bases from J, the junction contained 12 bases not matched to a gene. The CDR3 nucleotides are TGTGCCACCAAAGAACAGGGGTCCAGCTCCTACAATGAGCAGTTCTTC. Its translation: CATKEQGSSSYNEQFF. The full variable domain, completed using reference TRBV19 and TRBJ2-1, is DGGITQSPKYLFRKEGQNVTLSCEQNLNHDAMYWYRQDPGQGLRLIYYSQIVNDFQKGDIAEGYSVSREKKESFPLTVTSAQKNPTAFYLCATKEQGSSSYNEQFFGPGTRLTVL.

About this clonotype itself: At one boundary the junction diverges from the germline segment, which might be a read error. The CDR3 here is CASRPDRGNTEAFF. As DNA, the CDR3 is TGCGCCAGCAGACCGGACAGGGGCAACACTGAAGCTTTCTTT. This chain connects TRBV12-3 or TRBV12-4 to TRBJ1-1; 9 nucleotides align to TRBD1. This CDR3 spans 14 amino acids.

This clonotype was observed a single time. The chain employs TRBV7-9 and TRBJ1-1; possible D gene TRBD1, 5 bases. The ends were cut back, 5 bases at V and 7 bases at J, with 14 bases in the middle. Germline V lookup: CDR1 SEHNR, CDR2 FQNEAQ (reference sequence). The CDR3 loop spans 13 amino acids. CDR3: CASSQNGGSEAFF. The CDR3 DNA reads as TGTGCCAGCAGCCAAAATGGGGGAAGTGAAGCTTTCTTT.

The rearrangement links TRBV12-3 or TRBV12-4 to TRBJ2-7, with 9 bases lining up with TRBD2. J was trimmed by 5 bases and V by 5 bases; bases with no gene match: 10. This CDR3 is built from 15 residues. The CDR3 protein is CASSGGSGGSHEQYF. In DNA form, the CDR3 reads TGTGCCAGCAGTGGGGGGAGCGGGGGGAGTCACGAGCAGTACTTC.

CDR3 in amino acids: CASSSPATGKGEQYF. The CDR3 DNA is TGTGCCAGCAGCTCCCCTGCGACGGGGAAGGGGGAGCAGTACTTC. This sequence joins TRBV28 and TRBJ2-7; D assignment may be TRBD1 or TRBD2 (5 bases each). V lost 6 bases and J 7 bases, leaving 22 bases between the germline ends. CDR3 length equals 15 residues. Germline assignment: CDR1 MDHEN and CDR2 SYDVKM.

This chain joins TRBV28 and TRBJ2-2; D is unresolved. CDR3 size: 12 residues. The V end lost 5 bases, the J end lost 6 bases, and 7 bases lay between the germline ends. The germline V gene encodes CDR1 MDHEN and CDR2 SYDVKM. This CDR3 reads CASSDRAGELFF. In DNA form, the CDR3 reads TGTGCCAGCAGTGATAGGGCCGGGGAGCTGTTTTTT.

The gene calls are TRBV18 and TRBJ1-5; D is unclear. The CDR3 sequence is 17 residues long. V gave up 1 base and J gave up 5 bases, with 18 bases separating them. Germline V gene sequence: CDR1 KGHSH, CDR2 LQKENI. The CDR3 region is CASSPLRPEGGDQPQHF. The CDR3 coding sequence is TGTGCCAGCTCACCACTTCGTCCGGAGGGCGGGGATCAGCCCCAGCATTTT.

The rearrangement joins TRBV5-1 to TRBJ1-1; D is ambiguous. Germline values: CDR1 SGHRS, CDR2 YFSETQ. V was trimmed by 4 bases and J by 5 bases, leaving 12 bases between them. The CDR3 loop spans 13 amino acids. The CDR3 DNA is TGCGCCAGCAGCCTGTCGTCGTTGACTGAAGCTTTCTTT. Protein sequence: CASSLSSLTEAFF.

The CDR3 DNA reads as TGCGCCAGCAGCCAAGATTCAGGGCCCGGGGAGCTGTTTTTT. Its protein product is CASSQDSGPGELFF. V gene TRBV4-3 combines with J gene TRBJ2-2; tentative D call: TRBD1 (5 bases). The CDR3 consists of 14 residues. The germline V and J ends were trimmed by 0 bases and 6 bases, with 8 bases remaining between them. Germline V CDR1 and CDR2: LGHNA, YSLEER.